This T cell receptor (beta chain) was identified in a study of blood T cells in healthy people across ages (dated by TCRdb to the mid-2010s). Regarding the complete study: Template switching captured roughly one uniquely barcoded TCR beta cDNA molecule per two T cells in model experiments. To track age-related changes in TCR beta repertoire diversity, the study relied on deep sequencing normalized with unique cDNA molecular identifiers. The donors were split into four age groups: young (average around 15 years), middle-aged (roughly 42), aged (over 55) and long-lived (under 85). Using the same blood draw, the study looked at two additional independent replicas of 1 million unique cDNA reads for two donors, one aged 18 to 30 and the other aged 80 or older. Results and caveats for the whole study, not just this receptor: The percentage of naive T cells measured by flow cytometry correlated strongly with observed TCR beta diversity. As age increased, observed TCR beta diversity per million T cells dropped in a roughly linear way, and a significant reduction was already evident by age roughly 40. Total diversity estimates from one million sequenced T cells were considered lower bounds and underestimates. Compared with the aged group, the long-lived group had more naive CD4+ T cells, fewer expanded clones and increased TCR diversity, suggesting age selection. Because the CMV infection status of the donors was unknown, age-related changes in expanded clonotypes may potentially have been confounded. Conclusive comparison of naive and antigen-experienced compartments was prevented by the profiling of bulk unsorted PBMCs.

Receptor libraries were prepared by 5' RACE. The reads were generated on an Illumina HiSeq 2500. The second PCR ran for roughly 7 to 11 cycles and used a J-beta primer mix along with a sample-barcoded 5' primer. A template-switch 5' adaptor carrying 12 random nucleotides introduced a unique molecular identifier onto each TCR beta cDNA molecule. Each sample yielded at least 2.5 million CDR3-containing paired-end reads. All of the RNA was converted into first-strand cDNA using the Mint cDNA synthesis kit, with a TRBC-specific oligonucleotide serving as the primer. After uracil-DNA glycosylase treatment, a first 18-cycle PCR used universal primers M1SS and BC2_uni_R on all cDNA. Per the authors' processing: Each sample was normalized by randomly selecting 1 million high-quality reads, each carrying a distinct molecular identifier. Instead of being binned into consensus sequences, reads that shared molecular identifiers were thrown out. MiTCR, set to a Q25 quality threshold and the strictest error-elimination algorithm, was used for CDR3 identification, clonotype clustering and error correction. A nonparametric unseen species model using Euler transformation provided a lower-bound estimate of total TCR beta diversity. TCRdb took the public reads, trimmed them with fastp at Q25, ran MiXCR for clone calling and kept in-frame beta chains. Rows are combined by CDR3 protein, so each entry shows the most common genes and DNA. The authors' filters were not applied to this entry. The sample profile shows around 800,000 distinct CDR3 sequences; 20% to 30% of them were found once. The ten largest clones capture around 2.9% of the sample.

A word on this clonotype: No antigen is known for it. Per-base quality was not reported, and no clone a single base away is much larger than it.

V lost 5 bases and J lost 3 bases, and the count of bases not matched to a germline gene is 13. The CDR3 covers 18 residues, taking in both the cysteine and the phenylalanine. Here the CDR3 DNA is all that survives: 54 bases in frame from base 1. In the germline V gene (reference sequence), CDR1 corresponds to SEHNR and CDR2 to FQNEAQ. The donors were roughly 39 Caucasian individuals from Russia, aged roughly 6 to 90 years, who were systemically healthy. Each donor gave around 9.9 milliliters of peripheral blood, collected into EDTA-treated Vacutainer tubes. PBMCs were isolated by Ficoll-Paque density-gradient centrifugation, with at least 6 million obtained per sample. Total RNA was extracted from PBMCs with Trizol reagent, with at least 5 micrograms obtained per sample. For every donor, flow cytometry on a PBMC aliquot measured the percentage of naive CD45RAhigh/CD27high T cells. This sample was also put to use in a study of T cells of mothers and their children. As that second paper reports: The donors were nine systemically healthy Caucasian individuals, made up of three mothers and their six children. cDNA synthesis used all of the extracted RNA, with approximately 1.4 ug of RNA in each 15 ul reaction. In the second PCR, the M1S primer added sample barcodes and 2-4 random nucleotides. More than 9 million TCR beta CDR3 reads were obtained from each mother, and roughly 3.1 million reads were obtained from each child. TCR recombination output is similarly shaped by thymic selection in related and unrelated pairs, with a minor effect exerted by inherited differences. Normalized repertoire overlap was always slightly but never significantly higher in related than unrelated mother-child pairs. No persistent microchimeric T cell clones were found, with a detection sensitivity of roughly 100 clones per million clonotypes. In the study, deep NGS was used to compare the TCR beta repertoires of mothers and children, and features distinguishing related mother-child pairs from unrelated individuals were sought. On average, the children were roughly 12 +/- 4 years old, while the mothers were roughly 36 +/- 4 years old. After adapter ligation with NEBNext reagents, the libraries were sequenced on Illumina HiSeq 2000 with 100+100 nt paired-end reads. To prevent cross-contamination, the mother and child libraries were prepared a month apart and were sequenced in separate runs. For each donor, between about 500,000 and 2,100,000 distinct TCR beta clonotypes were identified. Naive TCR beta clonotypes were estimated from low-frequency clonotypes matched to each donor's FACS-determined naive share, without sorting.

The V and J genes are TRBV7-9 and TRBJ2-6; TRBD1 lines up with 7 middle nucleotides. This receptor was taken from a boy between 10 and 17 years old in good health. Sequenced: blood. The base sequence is TGTGCCAGCAGCCCCCGGACAGGTCCTTCTAGTGGGGCCAACGTCCTGACTTTC. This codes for CASSPRTGPSSGANVLTF.